The clone carrying this T cell receptor (beta chain) has at least ten counts. As yet, its antigen is unknown. As the CDR3 is not closed by the conserved phenylalanine or tryptophan, this likely results from a read error. The DNA is left out, because the CDR3 cannot be placed on it with certainty; the CDR3 is given as TCRdb lists it. Treatment of any kind had been given to no patient before thyroid surgery. This sample is drawn from a study of metastatic and nonmetastatic thyroid tumors. About the research overall: From malignant and benign thyroid patients, repertoires in blood and in tumor or nodule tissue were compared. Regarding the study as a whole: Benign nodules were reported to have significantly lower TCR beta diversity than malignant thyroid tumors, in blood and tumor.

The CDR3 sequence runs 9 residues, both termini included. Germline-derived CDR1 and CDR2 are SGDLS and YYNGEE. Per the study methods: Variation in CDR3 across clinicopathological groups served as the basis for constructing a distant-metastasis classifier in papillary thyroid cancer. TCRdb re-called the PCR reads via MiXCR. The V and J calls were determined by TCRdb, not by the authors. The sample lists 35,000 or so clones; about a sixth were seen once. Source material: blood. The J gene is TRBJ2-6, the V gene TRBV9; TRBD1 was called by the table and not checked on the DNA. The TCR sequence derives from a male donor with papillary thyroid cancer or a benign thyroid nodule (not recorded which). Some clones in this sample may be carry-over from other donors' samples. The CDR3 is CASSVYPGQ.